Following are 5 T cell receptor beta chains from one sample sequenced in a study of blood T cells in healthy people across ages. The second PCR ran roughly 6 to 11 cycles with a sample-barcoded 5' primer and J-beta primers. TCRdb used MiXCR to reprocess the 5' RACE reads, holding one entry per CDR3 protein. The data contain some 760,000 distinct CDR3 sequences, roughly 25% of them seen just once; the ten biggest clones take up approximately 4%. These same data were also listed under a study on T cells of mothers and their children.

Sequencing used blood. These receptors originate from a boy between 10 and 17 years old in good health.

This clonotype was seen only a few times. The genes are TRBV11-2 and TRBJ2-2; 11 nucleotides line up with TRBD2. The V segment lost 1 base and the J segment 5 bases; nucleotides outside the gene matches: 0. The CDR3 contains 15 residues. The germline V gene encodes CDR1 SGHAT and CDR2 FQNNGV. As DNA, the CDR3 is TGTGCCAGCAGCTTAGGGACTAGCGGGACCGGGGAGCTGTTTTTT. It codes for CASSLGTSGTGELFF.

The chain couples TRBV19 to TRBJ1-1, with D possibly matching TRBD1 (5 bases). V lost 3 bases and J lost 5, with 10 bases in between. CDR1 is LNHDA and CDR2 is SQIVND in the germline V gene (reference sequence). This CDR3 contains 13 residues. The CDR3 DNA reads TGTGCCAGTAGTATGTGGCAGGGAACTGAAGCTTTCTTT. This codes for CASSMWQGTEAFF.

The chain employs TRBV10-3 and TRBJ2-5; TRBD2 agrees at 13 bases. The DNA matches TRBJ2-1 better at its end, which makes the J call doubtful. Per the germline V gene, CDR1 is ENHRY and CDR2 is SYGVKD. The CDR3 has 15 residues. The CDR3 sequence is CAISILAGGTNEQFF. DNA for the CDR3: TGTGCCATCAGTATACTAGCGGGAGGGACCAATGAGCAGTTCTTC.

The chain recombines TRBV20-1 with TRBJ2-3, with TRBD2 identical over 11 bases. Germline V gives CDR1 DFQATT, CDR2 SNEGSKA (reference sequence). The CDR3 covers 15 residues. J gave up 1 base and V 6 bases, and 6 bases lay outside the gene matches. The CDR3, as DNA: TGCAGTGCCCCGAGGACTAGCGGGCGCACAGATACGCAGTATTTT. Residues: CSAPRTSGRTDTQYF.

The CDR3, as DNA: TGTGCCAGCACCCTCAGGGGCTCTACGGAGGAGCAGTACTTC. Protein product: CASTLRGSTEEQYF. The gene calls are TRBV7-8 and TRBJ2-7; tentative D call: TRBD1 (6 bases). Per the germline V gene, CDR1 is SGHVS and CDR2 is FQNEAQ. Trimming pared 7 bases from V and 7 bases from J, leaving 20 bases between. The CDR3 covers 14 residues.